This TCR beta chain was sequenced for a study of T cell responses to AZD1222 COVID-19 vaccine. Study observations and caveats: At study baseline, merely more than 5 AZD1222 recipients were seropositive. Breadth and depth of Spike-specific TCRs rose after two AZD1222 doses. Repertoire sampling was restricted to post-peak T cell response timepoints.

Trimming stripped 2 bases from V and 6 bases from J, with 14 bases between. This CDR3 has 14 amino acids. Per germline, CDR1 SGHRS and CDR2 YFSETQ. Libraries were prepared by immunoSEQ multiplex PCR; TCRdb keeps only in-frame clonotypes and omits some of them. The sample lists some 120,000 clones, 80% to 90% occurring once. Pooling covered second doses at about 4 or about 12 weeks. Comments on this clone: Its specificity is not known.

The sample was peripheral blood, taken 28 days after the second AZD1222 dose. The rearrangement links TRBV5-1 to TRBJ1-2; D uncertain. This TCR was recovered from an adult who received the AZD1222 COVID-19 vaccine. The CDR3 protein is CASSLIGYGDGYTF. The CDR3 nucleotides are TGCGCCAGCAGCTTAATAGGGTATGGCGATGGCTACACCTTC.